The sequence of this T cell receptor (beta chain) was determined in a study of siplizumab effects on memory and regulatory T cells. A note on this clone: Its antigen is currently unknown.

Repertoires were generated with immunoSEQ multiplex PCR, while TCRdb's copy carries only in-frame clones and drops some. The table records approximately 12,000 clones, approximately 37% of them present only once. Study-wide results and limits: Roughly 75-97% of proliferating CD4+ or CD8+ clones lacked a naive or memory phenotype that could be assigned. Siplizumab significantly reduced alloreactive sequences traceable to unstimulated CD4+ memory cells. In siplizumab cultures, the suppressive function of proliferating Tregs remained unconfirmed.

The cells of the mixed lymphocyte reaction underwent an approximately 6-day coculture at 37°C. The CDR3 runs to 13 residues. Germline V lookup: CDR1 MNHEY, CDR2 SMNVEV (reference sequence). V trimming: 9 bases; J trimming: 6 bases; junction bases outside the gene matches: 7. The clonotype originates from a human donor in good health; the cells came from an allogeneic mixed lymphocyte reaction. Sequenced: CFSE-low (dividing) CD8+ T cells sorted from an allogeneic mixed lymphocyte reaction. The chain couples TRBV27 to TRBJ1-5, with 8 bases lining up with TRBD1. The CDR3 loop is CASQQGVGQPQHF. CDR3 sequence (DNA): TGTGCCAGTCAACAGGGGGTTGGTCAGCCCCAGCATTTT.